The entry below describes one T cell receptor beta chain. Its antigen is unknown. This specimen comes from a study of T cell responses to AZD1222 COVID-19 vaccine. Study-level results: The reported proportion of spike-specific TCRs targeting unmutated variant regions was nearly half.

Repertoires were generated with immunoSEQ multiplex PCR, while TCRdb's copy carries only in-frame clones and drops some. The data show around 180,000 clones, 85% to 95% seen once. Germline CDR1 is SNHLY and CDR2 is FYNNEI. This CDR3 region has 14 residues. The junction had 4 bases not matched to a gene; V was cut back by 10 bases and J by 2 bases. The chain links TRBV2 to TRBJ2-6; 8 bases map to TRBD1. The sequencing here drew on peripheral blood, taken on day 0 of AZD1222 vaccination. This receptor was taken from an adult in good health. The CDR3 is CAKQGVAGANVLTF. CDR3 sequence (DNA): TGTGCCAAACAGGGGGTGGCTGGGGCCAACGTCCTGACTTTC.